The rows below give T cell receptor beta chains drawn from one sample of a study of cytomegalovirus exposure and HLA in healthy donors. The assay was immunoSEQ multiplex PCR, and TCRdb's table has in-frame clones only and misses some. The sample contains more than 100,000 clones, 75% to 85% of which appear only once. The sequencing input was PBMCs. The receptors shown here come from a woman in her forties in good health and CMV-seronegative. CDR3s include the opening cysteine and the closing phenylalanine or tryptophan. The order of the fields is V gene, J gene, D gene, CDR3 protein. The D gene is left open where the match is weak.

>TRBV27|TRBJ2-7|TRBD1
CASSWGTGEQYF
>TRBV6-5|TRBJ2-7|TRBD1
CASSHRGIAYEQYF
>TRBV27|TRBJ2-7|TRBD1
CATRRTGGEQYF
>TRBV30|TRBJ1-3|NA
CAWRDDSYSGNTIYF
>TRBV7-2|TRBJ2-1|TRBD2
CASSLASGGLYNEQFF
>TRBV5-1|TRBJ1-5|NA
CASSVSGQPQHF
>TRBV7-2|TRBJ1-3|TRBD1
CASSLGQGGGNTIYF
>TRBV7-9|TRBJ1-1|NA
CASSSGDGANTEAFF
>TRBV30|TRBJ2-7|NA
CAWTPGYEQYF
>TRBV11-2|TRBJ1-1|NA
CASSLNLGNTEAFF
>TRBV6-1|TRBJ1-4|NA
CASSLNEKLFF
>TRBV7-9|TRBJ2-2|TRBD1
CASRRAGQGNTGELFF
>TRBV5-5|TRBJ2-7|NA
CASSLAQAAYEQYF
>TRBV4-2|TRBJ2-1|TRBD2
CASSQDVWAGGDEQFF
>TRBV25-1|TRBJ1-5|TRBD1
CASSDEGAGGNQPQHF
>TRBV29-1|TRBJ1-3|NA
CSVEGGGNTIYF
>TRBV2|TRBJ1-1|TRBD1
CATGQGVNTEAFF
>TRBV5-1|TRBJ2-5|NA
CASSLGGLETQYF
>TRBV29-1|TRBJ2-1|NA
CSVTEGNEQFF
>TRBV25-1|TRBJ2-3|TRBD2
CASSEWGGGRTDTQYF
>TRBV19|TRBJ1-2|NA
CASSISPPGSYGYTF
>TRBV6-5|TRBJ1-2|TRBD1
CASSQGTAPGGYTF
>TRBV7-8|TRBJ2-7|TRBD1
CASTLGRTGTYEQYF
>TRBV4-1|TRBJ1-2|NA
CASSQETGTYGYTF
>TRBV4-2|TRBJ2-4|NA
CASSQSDSLGGNIQYF
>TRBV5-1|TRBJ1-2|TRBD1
CASSWGQGRSSYGYTF
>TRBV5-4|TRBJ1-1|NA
CASSPPGGGTEAFF
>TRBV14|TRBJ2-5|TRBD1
CASSPRQGRRETQYF
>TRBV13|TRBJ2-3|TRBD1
CASSLGQLSTDTQYF
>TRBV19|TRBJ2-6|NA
CASSKIEPGANVLTF
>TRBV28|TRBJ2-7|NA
CASINRFGSYEQYF
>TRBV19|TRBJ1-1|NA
CASSIGTMNTEAFF
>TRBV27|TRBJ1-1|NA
CASSLFGQTEAFF
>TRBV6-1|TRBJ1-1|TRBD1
CASSAQGGGTEAFF
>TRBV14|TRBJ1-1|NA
CASSQESRQKAFF
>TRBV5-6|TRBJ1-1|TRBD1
CASSFRTGRMEAFF
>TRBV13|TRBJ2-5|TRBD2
CASSLKTSGGEETQYF
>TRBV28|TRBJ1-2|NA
CASSFKSISHYGYTF
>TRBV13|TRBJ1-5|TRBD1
CASSLGGTGPQPQHF
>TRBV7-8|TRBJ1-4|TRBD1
CASSLEGRGHTNEKLFF